A single sample gave rise to the 9 T cell receptor beta chains below, sequenced in a study of identical twins (dated by TCRdb to about 2016). The protocol used for the library was 5' RACE. TCRdb records Illumina HiSeq 2000 as the sequencer. TCRdb took the public reads, trimmed them with fastp at Q25, ran MiXCR for clone calling and kept in-frame beta chains. Every CDR3 protein is listed once, alongside the most common genes and DNA of its rows. This sample is represented by 420,000 or so distinct CDR3 sequences; under 20% of them were singletons. More than 10% of the sample is in the top ten clones. The material sequenced was naive T cells sorted from blood. The cell subset or site label for this specimen denotes: cells isolated with a human naive T-cell isolation kit. Receptors originate from a man between 50 and 59 years old in good health.

V gene TRBV10-3 combines with J gene TRBJ2-1; 11 bases map to TRBD2. V lost 4 bases, J lost 4 bases, and 3 bases stayed unmatched. This CDR3 is 15 amino acids long. In germline, CDR1 is ENHRY, CDR2 SYGVKD. DNA for the CDR3: TGTGCCATCAGTGGGGGACTAGCGGATTACAATGAGCAGTTCTTC. This encodes CAISGGLADYNEQFF.

This clonotype was seen ten or more times. The chain joins TRBV3-1 to TRBJ2-7; TRBD1 is a possible D gene (6 bases). CDR3 length equals 14 residues. V was cut by 2 bases and J by 4 bases, with 12 bases left in between. The germline gives CDR1 LGHDT, CDR2 YNNKEL (reference sequence). CDR3 DNA: TGTGCCAGCAGCCAACCGGGACACCCATACGAGCAGTACTTC. This encodes CASSQPGHPYEQYF.

This clonotype was counted only a few times. Here the CDR3 reads CAISEGGDRRDRGEQYF. The CDR3 DNA reads as TGTGCCATCAGTGAGGGCGGAGATCGGAGGGACAGGGGCGAGCAGTACTTC. The gene calls are TRBV10-3 and TRBJ2-7, with TRBD1 identical over 10 bases. The CDR3 runs 17 residues. CDR1 and CDR2 from the germline V gene are ENHRY and SYGVKD. J gave up 6 bases and V 2 bases, and 13 bases lay outside the gene matches.

This clonotype has a handful of counts. V is TRBV7-9 and J is TRBJ1-2; D is ambiguous. This CDR3 has 15 amino acids. Trimming pared 2 bases from V and 1 base from J, leaving 11 bases between. The germline V gene encodes CDR1 SEHNR and CDR2 FQNEAQ (reference sequence). CDR3 region: CASSLSLDRNYGYTF. The CDR3 DNA sequence: TGTGCCAGCAGCTTATCTCTGGATCGTAACTATGGCTACACCTTC.

This clonotype was seen a handful of times. The rearrangement joins TRBV12-3 or TRBV12-4 to TRBJ2-1, with 7 bases matching TRBD2. V lost 8 bases, J lost 10 bases, and 8 bases stayed unmatched. This CDR3 is built from 12 residues. CDR3 coding DNA: TGTGCCAGCGGCCTTTTCGGGGGGGAGCAGTTCTTC. The encoded protein is CASGLFGGEQFF.

The chain uses TRBV29-1 and TRBJ1-1; 8 bases line up with TRBD1. V lost 7 bases and J lost 5; bases outside the gene matches: 12. Germline lookup yields CDR1 SQVTM and CDR2 ANQGSEA. The CDR3 totals 14 residues. The chain's CDR3 is CSARTGQVGTEAFF. In DNA, the CDR3 is TGCAGCGCTAGGACAGGGCAAGTGGGAACTGAAGCTTTCTTT.

This clonotype was picked up many times. The rearrangement joins TRBV28 to TRBJ1-4, with D perhaps matching TRBD1 (5 bases). The V gene's germline CDR1 is MDHEN and CDR2 SYDVKM. The CDR3 is 17 residues long. With 0 bases removed from V and 7 bases from J, the gap between germline ends came to 18 bases. CDR3 region: CASSLWDIKSVTEKLFF. As DNA, the CDR3 is TGTGCCAGCAGTTTATGGGACATCAAATCGGTGACTGAAAAACTGTTTTTT.

This clonotype was counted many times. This rearrangement joins TRBV5-1 to TRBJ2-3, with D uncertain. The germline CDR1 and CDR2 sequences are SGHRS and YFSETQ. The V end was cut by 0 bases, the J end by 7 bases, with 12 bases between. This CDR3 has 14 residues. In DNA, the CDR3 is TGCGCCAGCAGCTTGGCCCGGGCAGATAATACGCAGTATTTT. Translating it yields CASSLARADNTQYF. Filled out from reference TRBV5-1 and TRBJ2-3, the complete variable domain reads KAGVTQTPRYLIKTRGQQVTLSCSPISGHRSVSWYQQTPGQGLQFLFEYFSETQRNKGNFPGRFSGRQFSNSRSEMNVSTLELGDSALYLCASSLARADNTQYFGPGTRLTVL.

This clonotype was seen many times. V gene TRBV3-1 combines with J gene TRBJ2-5; tentatively, D is TRBD1 or TRBD2 (5 bases each). CDR3 length: 15 amino acids. The V and J ends lost 0 bases and 6 bases respectively, with 14 bases between them. From germline, CDR1 is LGHDT and CDR2 YNNKEL (reference sequence). CDR3 nucleotides: TGTGCCAGCAGCCAAGACGCGACGGGGCAGAAGACCCAGTACTTC. Encoded protein: CASSQDATGQKTQYF.